This passage covers 16 T cell receptor beta chains from one sample sequenced in a study of technical replicates of blood from a few donors (dated by TCRdb to the late 2010s). The method was the immunoSEQ multiplex PCR assay. TCRdb re-hosts the immuneACCESS table, in-frame sequences only. Its copies lack some clones; in the studies checked, an unresolved V gene accounts for under half of them, and the cause for the rest is not known. The sample data list tens of thousands of clones, and about 95% of these were observed just once. The ten largest clones capture over 0.25% of the sample. The sequenced sample consisted of T cells isolated from PBMCs. These receptors came from a human donor in good health.

V and J are TRBV10-3 and TRBJ1-2; D possibly corresponds to TRBD1 (5 bases). Germline lookup yields CDR1 ENHRY and CDR2 SYGVKD. The V gene lost 1 base and the J gene lost 4 bases, with 13 bases spanning the gap. This CDR3 is 15 amino acids long. CDR3 in DNA: TGTGCCATCAGTGAGTTTGGGGAGGGACTCTATGGCTACACCTTC. Amino acids: CAISEFGEGLYGYTF.

A word on this clone: Other DNA sequences from this sample encode an identical CDR3 as well. The chain uses TRBV4-1 and TRBJ2-7; 10 bases are shared with TRBD2. CDR1 is MGHRA, CDR2 YSYEKL, per germline. Unmatched junction bases numbered 0, after V lost 3 bases and J lost 4 bases. CDR3 length: 13 residues. CDR3 sequence (DNA): TGCGCCAGCAGCCAGGGACTAGCGTACGAGCAGTACTTC. Protein: CASSQGLAYEQYF.

The chain carries TRBV15 and TRBJ2-2; TRBD2 agrees at 7 bases. CDR1 is LNHNV, CDR2 YYDKDF, per germline (reference sequence). The CDR3 is 12 amino acids. V was pared by 4 bases and J by 10 bases, with 3 bases of the junction left unmatched. The CDR3 spells CATSTLAMELFF. DNA for the CDR3: TGTGCCACCAGCACACTAGCGATGGAGCTGTTTTTT.

The chain recombines TRBV7-9 with TRBJ1-5, with D perhaps matching TRBD1 (6 bases). Between the trimmed V and J ends, which lost 1 base and 6 bases, there was a span of 19 bases. This CDR3 contains 17 residues. Germline CDR1 reads SEHNR; CDR2 reads FQNEAQ (reference sequence). DNA for the CDR3: TGTGCCAGCAGCTTAGGGAATACAGGGTTGAACTTTCAGCCCCAGCATTTT. This sequence encodes CASSLGNTGLNFQPQHF.

V is TRBV6-1 and J is TRBJ2-7; TRBD1 agrees at 8 bases. Germline trimming cut 0 bases from V and 4 bases from J; bases unmatched to any gene: 11. From germline, CDR1 is MNHNS and CDR2 SASEGT. The CDR3 is made up of 17 amino acids. CDR3 in amino acids: CASSEAPGGARVYEQYF. CDR3 nucleotide sequence: TGTGCCAGCAGTGAAGCCCCAGGGGGCGCTCGGGTATACGAGCAGTACTTC.

This sequence joins TRBV9 and TRBJ2-7, with D possibly matching TRBD2 (7 bases). The V and J ends lost 3 bases and 0 bases respectively, with 13 bases between them. The CDR3 is 15 amino acids. Germline CDR1 is SGDLS and CDR2 is YYNGEE. CDR3 bases: TGTGCCAGCAGCGCAGGCGGGGGCCACTCCTACGAGCAGTACTTC. It is translated as CASSAGGGHSYEQYF.

The chain has TRBV27 and TRBJ2-7; tentatively, D is TRBD1 (6 bases). V was trimmed by 2 bases and J by 6 bases, leaving 20 bases between them. This CDR3 contains 16 residues. Germline CDR1 MNHEY, CDR2 SMNVEV (reference sequence). The CDR3 sequence is CASSLGSAGVPFEQYF. The CDR3 nucleotides read TGTGCCAGCAGTTTAGGATCCGCAGGGGTCCCTTTCGAGCAGTACTTC.

The chain is built from TRBV30 and TRBJ1-2; unclear D gene. Germline V CDR1 and CDR2: GTSNPN, SVGIG (reference sequence). The CDR3 covers 15 residues. Trimming shortened V by 4 bases and J by 4 bases, and 19 bases separated the two germline ends. CDR3 coding DNA: TGTGCCTGGATCCCTCCTACGACTTTGGTCTATGGCTACACCTTC. Translated, it gives CAWIPPTTLVYGYTF.

This clone was picked up a small number of times. This sequence joins TRBV6-4 and TRBJ2-7; 7 nucleotides align to TRBD1. The germline V gene has CDR1 MRHNA and CDR2 SNTAGT. The CDR3 runs 15 residues. Germline trimming cut 3 bases from V and 4 bases from J; bases unmatched to any gene: 9. The CDR3 loop is CASSEAGGESYEQYF. The DNA for the CDR3 is TGTGCCAGCAGTGAGGCAGGGGGAGAATCTTACGAGCAGTACTTC.

V and J are TRBV2 and TRBJ1-1; 8 positions match TRBD1. The ends lost 5 bases at V and 4 bases at J; junction bases unmatched: 6. Germline V gene sequence: CDR1 SNHLY, CDR2 FYNNEI. The length of the CDR3 is 14 residues. The CDR3 sequence: CASSTRTGFTEAFF. In DNA form, the CDR3 reads TGTGCCAGCAGTACGCGGACAGGGTTCACTGAAGCTTTCTTT.

The gene calls are TRBV19 and TRBJ2-3, with 10 positions matching TRBD2. CDR1 and CDR2 from the germline V gene are LNHDA and SQIVND (reference sequence). The V segment lost 3 bases and the J segment 5 bases; nucleotides outside the gene matches: 5. The CDR3 covers 15 residues. CDR3 region: CASSISGGAKDTQYF. In nucleotides, the CDR3 is TGTGCCAGTAGTATCAGCGGGGGGGCGAAAGATACGCAGTATTTT.

This chain connects TRBV15 to TRBJ2-1, with D maybe TRBD2 (6 bases). This CDR3 has 17 amino acids. Trimming took 1 base from V and 5 from J, leaving 18 bases between them. Germline CDR1 and CDR2: LNHNV and YYDKDF (reference sequence). The CDR3 region is CATSRGLVGAGDNEQFF. In DNA, the CDR3 is TGTGCCACCAGCAGAGGACTAGTAGGGGCTGGCGACAATGAGCAGTTCTTC.

The J gene is TRBJ2-3, the V gene TRBV5-1; D gene unclear. Germline CDR1 reads SGHRS; CDR2 reads YFSETQ. CDR3 length: 15 residues. V was clipped by 3 bases and J by 3 bases, with 14 bases between them. CDR3 residues: CASSSDNTWTDTQYF. In DNA form, the CDR3 reads TGCGCCAGCAGCTCTGACAACACCTGGACAGATACGCAGTATTTT.

The chain uses TRBV10-1 and TRBJ1-4, with D unresolved. The germline V and J ends were trimmed by 6 bases and 6 bases, with 5 bases remaining between them. Germline CDR1 is WNHNN and CDR2 is SYGVQD (reference sequence). CDR3 length: 11 residues. The DNA for the CDR3 is TGCGCCAGCAGCCGGGATGAAAAACTGTTTTTT. As protein: CASSRDEKLFF.

This sequence joins TRBV29-1 and TRBJ2-3, with 14 positions matching TRBD2. Germline V gene data show CDR1 as SQVTM and CDR2 as ANQGSEA. V was pared by 6 bases and J by 6 bases, with 8 bases of the junction left unmatched. This CDR3 has 15 amino acids. The CDR3 here is CSVGTSGSGGDTQYF. DNA for the CDR3: TGCAGCGTCGGGACTAGCGGGAGCGGCGGGGATACGCAGTATTTT.

The gene calls are TRBV19 and TRBJ2-5; D not resolved. The germline V gene has CDR1 LNHDA and CDR2 SQIVND (reference sequence). V was pared by 5 bases and J by 0 bases, with 7 bases between. The CDR3 has 13 residues. CDR3 DNA: TGTGCCAGTAGTCCCGTATACCAAGAGACCCAGTACTTC. It yields the protein CASSPVYQETQYF.